This T cell receptor beta chain is drawn from a study of metastatic and nonmetastatic thyroid tumors. Overall study: It was across blood and tumor or nodule tissue from malignant and benign thyroid patients that repertoires were compared. General study findings and limits: In both blood and tumor samples, TCR beta diversity was reported significantly higher for malignant than benign nodules.

Germline-derived CDR1 and CDR2 are LGHNA and YNFKEQ. The ends were cut back, 0 bases at V and 5 bases at J, with 14 bases in the middle. CDR3 size: 16 residues. On this clone itself: Its antigen remains unknown.

Methods used by the authors: The study built a papillary thyroid cancer distant-metastasis classifier from CDR3 differences across clinicopathological groups. Using MiXCR, TCRdb reanalyzed the PCR reads. TCRdb's processing, not the authors' own work, is the source of the V and J calls. The table includes some 2,000 clones, 42% detected once. Every patient underwent thyroid surgery untreated. The specimen was adjacent normal tissue. The chain carries TRBV4-2 and TRBJ2-1; perhaps TRBD1 as D (6 bases). The receptor's source is a female donor with papillary thyroid cancer or a benign thyroid nodule (not recorded which). Some clones in this sample may be carry-over from other donors' samples. CDR3 nucleotides: TGTGCCAGCAGCCAAGAGCTACAGGGAAGGAACAATGAGCAGTTCTTC. This translates into CASSQELQGRNNEQFF.